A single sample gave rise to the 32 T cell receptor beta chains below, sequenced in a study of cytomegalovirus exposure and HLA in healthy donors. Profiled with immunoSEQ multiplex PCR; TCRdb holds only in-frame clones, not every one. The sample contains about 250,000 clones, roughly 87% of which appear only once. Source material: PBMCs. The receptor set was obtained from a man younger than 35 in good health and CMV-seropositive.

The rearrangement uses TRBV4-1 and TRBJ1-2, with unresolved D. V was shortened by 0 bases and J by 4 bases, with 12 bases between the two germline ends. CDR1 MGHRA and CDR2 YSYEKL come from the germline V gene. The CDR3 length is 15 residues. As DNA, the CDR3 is TGCGCCAGCAGCCAAGAAACAGTGATGGGCTATGGCTACACCTTC. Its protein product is CASSQETVMGYGYTF.

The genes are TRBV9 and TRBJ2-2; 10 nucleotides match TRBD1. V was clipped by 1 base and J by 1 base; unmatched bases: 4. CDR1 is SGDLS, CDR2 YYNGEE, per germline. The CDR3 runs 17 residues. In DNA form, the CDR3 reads TGTGCCAGCAGCGTACGGCGGGACAGGGGGAACACCGGGGAGCTGTTTTTT. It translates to CASSVRRDRGNTGELFF.

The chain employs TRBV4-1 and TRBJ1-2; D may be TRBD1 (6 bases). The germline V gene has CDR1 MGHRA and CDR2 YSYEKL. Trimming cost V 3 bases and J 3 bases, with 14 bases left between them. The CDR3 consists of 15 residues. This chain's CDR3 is CASSHLDRPDYGYTF. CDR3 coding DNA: TGCGCCAGCAGCCACCTCGACAGGCCCGACTATGGCTACACCTTC.

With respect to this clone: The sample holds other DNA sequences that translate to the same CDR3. The CDR3 is CASSEPQQALYNEQFF. CDR3 nucleotides: TGTGCCAGCAGTGAACCCCAGCAGGCCCTCTACAATGAGCAGTTCTTC. The chain uses TRBV6-1 and TRBJ2-1; no reliable D call. With 2 bases removed from V and 3 bases from J, the gap between germline ends came to 14 bases. This CDR3 comprises 16 residues. Per the germline V gene, CDR1 is MNHNS and CDR2 is SASEGT.

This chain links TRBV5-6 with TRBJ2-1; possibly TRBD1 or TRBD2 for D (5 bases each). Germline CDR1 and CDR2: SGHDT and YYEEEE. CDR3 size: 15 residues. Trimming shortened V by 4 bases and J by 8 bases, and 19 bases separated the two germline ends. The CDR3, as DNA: TGTGCCAGCAGCCCCCCCCAGAGGGGCAGGTATGAGCAGTTCTTC. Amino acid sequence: CASSPPQRGRYEQFF.

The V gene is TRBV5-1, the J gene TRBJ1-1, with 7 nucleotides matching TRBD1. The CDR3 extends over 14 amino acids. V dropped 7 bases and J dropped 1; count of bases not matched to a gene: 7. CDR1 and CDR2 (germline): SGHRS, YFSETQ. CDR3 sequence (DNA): TGCGCCAGCGGCAGGTCAGGGGGGAACACTGAAGCTTTCTTT. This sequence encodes CASGRSGGNTEAFF.

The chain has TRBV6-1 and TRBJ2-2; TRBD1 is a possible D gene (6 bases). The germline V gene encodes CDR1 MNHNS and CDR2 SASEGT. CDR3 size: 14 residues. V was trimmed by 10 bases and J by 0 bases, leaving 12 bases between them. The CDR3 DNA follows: TGTGCCACCACAAGGACAGCGAACACCGGGGAGCTGTTTTTT. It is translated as CATTRTANTGELFF.

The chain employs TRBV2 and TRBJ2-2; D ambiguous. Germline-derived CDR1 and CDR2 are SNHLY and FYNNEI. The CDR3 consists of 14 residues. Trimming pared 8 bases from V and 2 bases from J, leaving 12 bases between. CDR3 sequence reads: CASLRTENTGELFF. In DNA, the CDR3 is TGTGCCAGCTTGAGGACGGAAAACACCGGGGAGCTGTTTTTT.

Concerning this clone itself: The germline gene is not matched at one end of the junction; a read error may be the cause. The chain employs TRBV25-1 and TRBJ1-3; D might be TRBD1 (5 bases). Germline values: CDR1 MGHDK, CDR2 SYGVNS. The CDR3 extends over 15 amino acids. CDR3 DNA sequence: TGTGCCAGCAGTGCCGTGGGGCTCCATGGACACACCATATATTTT. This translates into CASSAVGLHGHTIYF.

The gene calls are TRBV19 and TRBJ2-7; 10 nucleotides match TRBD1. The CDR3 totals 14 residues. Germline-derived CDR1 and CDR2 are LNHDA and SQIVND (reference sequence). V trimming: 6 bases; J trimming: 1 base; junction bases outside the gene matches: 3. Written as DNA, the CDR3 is TGTGCCAGTAGGGACAGGGGGGCGTCCTACGAGCAGTACTTC. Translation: CASRDRGASYEQYF.

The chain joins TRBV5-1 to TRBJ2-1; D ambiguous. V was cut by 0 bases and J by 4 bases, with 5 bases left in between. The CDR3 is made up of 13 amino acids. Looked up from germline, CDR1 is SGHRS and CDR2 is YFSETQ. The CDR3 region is CASSLEVYNEQFF. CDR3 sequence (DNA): TGCGCCAGCAGCTTGGAAGTATACAATGAGCAGTTCTTC. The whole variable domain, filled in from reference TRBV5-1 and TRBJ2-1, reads KAGVTQTPRYLIKTRGQQVTLSCSPISGHRSVSWYQQTPGQGLQFLFEYFSETQRNKGNFPGRFSGRQFSNSRSEMNVSTLELGDSALYLCASSLEVYNEQFFGPGTRLTVL.

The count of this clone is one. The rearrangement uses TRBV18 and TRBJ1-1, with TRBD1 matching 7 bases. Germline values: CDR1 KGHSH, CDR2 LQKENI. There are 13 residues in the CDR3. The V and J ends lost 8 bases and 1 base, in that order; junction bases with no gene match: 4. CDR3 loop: CASAGQANTEAFF. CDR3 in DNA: TGTGCCAGCGCCGGACAGGCGAACACTGAAGCTTTCTTT.

CDR3 DNA: TGTGCCAGCAGTCTAGGACAGGGAGCTTTCTTT. Translating gives CASSLGQGAFF. The chain recombines TRBV28 with TRBJ1-1, with 8 positions matching TRBD1. The CDR3 spans 11 residues. V lost 5 bases and J lost 10; bases outside the gene matches: 3. Germline lookup yields CDR1 MDHEN and CDR2 SYDVKM.

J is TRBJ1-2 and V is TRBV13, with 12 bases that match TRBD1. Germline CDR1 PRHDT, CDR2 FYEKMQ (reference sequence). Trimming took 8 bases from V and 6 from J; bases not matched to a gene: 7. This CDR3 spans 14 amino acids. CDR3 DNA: TGTGCCAGCGGGACAGGGGGCAGGTTGGATGGCTACACCTTC. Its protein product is CASGTGGRLDGYTF.

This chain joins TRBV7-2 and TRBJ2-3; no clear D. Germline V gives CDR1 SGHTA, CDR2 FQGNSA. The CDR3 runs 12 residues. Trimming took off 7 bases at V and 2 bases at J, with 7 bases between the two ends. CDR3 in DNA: TGTGCCAGCACCGTACTCACAGATACGCAGTATTTT. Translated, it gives CASTVLTDTQYF.

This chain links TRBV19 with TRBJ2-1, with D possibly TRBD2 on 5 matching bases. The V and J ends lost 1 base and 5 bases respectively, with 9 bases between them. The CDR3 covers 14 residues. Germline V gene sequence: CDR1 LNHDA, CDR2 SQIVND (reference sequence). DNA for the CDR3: TGTGCCAGTAGTATAGTGCCAGCGGACAATGAGCAGTTCTTC. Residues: CASSIVPADNEQFF.

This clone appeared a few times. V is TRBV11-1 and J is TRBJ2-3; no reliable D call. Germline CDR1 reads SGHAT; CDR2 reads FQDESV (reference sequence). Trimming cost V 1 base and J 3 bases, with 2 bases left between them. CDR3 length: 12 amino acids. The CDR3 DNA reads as TGTGCCAGCAGCTTAGAGACAGATACGCAGTATTTT. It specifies CASSLETDTQYF. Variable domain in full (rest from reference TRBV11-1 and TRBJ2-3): EAEVAQSPRYKITEKSQAVAFWCDPISGHATLYWYRQILGQGPELLVQFQDESVVDDSQLPKDRFSAERLKGVDSTLKIQPAELGDSAMYLCASSLETDTQYFGPGTRLTVL.

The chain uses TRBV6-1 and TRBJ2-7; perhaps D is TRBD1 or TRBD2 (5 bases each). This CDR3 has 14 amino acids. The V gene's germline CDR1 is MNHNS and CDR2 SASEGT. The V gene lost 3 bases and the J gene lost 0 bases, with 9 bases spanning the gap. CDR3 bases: TGTGCCAGCAGTGACTCTGGGGGCTCCTACGAGCAGTACTTC. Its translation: CASSDSGGSYEQYF.

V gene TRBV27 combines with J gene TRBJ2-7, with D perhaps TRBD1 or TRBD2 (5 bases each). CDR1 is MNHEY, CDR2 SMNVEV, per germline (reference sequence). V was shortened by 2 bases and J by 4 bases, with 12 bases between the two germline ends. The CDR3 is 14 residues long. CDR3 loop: CASSLGGKVYEQYF. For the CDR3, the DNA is TGTGCCAGCAGTTTAGGGGGAAAGGTTTACGAGCAGTACTTC.

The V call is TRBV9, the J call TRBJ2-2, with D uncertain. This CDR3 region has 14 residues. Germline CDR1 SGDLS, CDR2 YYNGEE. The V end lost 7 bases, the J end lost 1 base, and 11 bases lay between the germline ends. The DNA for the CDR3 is TGTGCCAGCTCGCCATGGGGGAACACCGGGGAGCTGTTTTTT. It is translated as CASSPWGNTGELFF.

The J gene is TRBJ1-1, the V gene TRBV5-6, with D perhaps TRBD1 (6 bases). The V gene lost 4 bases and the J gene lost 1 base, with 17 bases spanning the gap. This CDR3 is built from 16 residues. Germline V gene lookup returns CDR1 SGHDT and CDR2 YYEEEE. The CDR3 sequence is CASSLRSGATNTEAFF. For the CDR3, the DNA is TGTGCCAGCAGCCTAAGATCGGGGGCTACGAACACTGAAGCTTTCTTT.

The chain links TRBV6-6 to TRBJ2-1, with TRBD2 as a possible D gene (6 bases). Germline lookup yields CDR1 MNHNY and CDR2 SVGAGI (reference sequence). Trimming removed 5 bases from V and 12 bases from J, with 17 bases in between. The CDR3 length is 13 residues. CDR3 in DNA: TGTGCCAGCAGTCCCGGACCGCCGGGGGTGCAGTTCTTC. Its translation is CASSPGPPGVQFF.

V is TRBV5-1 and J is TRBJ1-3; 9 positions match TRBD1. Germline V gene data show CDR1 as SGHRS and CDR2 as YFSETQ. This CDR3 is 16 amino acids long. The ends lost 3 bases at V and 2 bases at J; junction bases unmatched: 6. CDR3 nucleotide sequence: TGCGCCAGCAGCTGGGGGACAGGGCTCACTGGAAACACCATATATTTT. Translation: CASSWGTGLTGNTIYF.

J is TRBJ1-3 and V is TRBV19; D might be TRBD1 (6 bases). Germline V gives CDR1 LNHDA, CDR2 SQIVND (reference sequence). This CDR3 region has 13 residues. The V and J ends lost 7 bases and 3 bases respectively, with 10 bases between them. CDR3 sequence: CASTGTLGNTIYF. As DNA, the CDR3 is TGTGCCAGTACCGGGACACTTGGAAACACCATATATTTT.

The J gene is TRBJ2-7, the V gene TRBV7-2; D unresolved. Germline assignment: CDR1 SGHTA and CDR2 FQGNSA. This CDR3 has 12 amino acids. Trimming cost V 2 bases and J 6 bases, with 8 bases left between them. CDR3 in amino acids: CASSLSWGEQYF. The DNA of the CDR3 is TGTGCCAGCAGCTTAAGTTGGGGCGAGCAGTACTTC.

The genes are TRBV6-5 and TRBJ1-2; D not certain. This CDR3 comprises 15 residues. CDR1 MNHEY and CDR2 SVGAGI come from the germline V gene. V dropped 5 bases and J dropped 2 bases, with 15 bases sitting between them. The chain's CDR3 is CASSINWRRNYGYTF. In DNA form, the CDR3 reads TGTGCCAGCAGTATCAATTGGAGGAGAAACTATGGCTACACCTTC.

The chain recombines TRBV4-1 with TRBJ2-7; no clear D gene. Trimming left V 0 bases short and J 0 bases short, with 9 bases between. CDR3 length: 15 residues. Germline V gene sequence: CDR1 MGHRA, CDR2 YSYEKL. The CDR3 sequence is CASSQESVPSYEQYF. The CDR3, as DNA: TGCGCCAGCAGCCAAGAATCAGTCCCCTCCTACGAGCAGTACTTC.

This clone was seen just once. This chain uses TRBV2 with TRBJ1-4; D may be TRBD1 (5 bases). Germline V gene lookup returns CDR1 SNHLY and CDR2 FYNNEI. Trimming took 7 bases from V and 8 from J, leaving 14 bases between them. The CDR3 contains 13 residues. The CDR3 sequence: CASNGRVWEKLFF. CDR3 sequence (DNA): TGTGCCAGCAATGGCAGGGTTTGGGAAAAACTGTTTTTT.

CDR3 coding DNA: TGTGCCAGCAGCCCCGCCGACGGGCTCCCTGGTGGTGAGCAGTTCTTC. The encoded protein is CASSPADGLPGGEQFF. The gene calls are TRBV9 and TRBJ2-1; no definite D call. V dropped 4 bases and J dropped 9 bases, with 23 bases sitting between them. Germline V gene lookup returns CDR1 SGDLS and CDR2 YYNGEE. The CDR3 sequence is 16 residues long.

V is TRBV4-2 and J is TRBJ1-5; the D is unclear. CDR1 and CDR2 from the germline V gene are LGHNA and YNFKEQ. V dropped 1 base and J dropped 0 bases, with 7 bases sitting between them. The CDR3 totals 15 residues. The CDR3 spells CASSQVGTSNQPQHF. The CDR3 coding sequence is TGTGCCAGCAGCCAAGTTGGTACTAGCAATCAGCCCCAGCATTTT.

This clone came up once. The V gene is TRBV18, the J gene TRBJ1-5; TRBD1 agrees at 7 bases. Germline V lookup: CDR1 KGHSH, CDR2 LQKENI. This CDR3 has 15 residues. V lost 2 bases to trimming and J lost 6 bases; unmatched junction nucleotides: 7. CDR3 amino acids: CASSPGAGGIQPQHF. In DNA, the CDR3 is TGTGCCAGCTCACCAGGGGCAGGGGGAATTCAGCCCCAGCATTTT.

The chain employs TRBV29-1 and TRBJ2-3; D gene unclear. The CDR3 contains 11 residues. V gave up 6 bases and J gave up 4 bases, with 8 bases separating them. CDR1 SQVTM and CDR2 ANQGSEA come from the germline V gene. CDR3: CSVPRADTQYF. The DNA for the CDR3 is TGCAGCGTGCCTAGGGCAGATACGCAGTATTTT.